This T cell receptor (beta chain) was obtained from a study of blood T cell repertoires in COVID-19. Overall study: T cells, B-cell-depleted T cells, or PBMCs supplied cDNA or gDNA.

The V gene's germline CDR1 is SQVTM and CDR2 ANQGSEA. The CDR3 covers 13 residues. The V end lost 6 bases, the J end lost 0 bases, and 11 bases lay between the germline ends. The authors' processing: From reference gene primer amplification, estimates of nucleated cell counts were derived. This table comes from immunoSEQ multiplex PCR, and its TCRdb copy is limited to in-frame clones, with some not included. The V and J calls and clone size are taken from that table; D and trimming were inferred from the DNA. The data hold 130,000 to 150,000 clones, with about 83% observed a single time. The genes are TRBV29-1 and TRBJ1-1; D might be TRBD1 (6 bases). The sequence derives from a woman in her 50s with active or convalescent COVID-19. The sequenced sample was peripheral blood. CDR3: CSVTGQMNTEAFF. CDR3 nucleotides: TGCAGCGTCACCGGACAGATGAACACTGAAGCTTTCTTT.